These 12 T cell receptor beta chains came from one sample sequenced in a study of blood T cell repertoires in COVID-19. TCRdb's table, derived via immunoSEQ multiplex PCR, lists solely in-frame clones and lacks some. The table includes roughly 80,000 clones, approximately 80% detected once. Sequencing was done on a sample of peripheral blood. The receptor set was obtained from a man aged 55 to 70 with active or convalescent COVID-19.

Regarding this clone: One end of the junction is discordant with germline, which a read error may explain. The chain recombines TRBV11-2 with TRBJ2-3; 11 nucleotides line up with TRBD2. The length of the CDR3 is 17 residues. Germline lookup yields CDR1 SGHAT and CDR2 FQNNGV. The CDR3 DNA reads as TGTGCCAGCAGCTTAAGACCCCTAGCGGGGGGTGCAGACACGCAGTATTTT. Amino acid sequence: CASSLRPLAGGADTQYF.

The chain recombines TRBV7-3 with TRBJ2-1; 16 bases are shared with TRBD2. The J segment lost 9 bases and the V segment lost 5 bases, leaving 16 bases of the junction unmatched. This CDR3 is built from 19 residues. Germline CDR1 reads SGHTA; CDR2 reads FQGTGA. The CDR3 DNA follows: TGTGCCAGCAGCCCTACCATGTTGGGACTAGCGGGGGGGCCAGGTGAGCAGTTCTTC. Residues: CASSPTMLGLAGGPGEQFF.

This chain links TRBV12-3 or TRBV12-4 with TRBJ1-1; D possibly corresponds to TRBD1 (5 bases). Trimming cost V 7 bases and J 5 bases, with 14 bases left between them. The CDR3 length is 13 residues. This CDR3 reads CASTWVGGTEAFF. CDR3 nucleotides: TGTGCCAGCACCTGGGTGGGGGGAACTGAAGCTTTCTTT.

This clone was detected only once. DNA for the CDR3: TGCGCCAGCAGCTTCGAGGGACAGGGTCGGTCTGGAAACACCATATATTTT. It specifies CASSFEGQGRSGNTIYF. The gene calls are TRBV5-1 and TRBJ1-3, with TRBD1 matching 9 bases. V dropped 2 bases and J dropped 1; count of bases not matched to a gene: 7. The CDR3 spans 17 residues. In germline, CDR1 is SGHRS, CDR2 YFSETQ.

V is TRBV28 and J is TRBJ1-5; tentative D call: TRBD1 (5 bases). The V end lost 3 bases, the J end lost 3 bases, and 27 bases lay between the germline ends. The CDR3 runs 20 residues. CDR1 and CDR2 from the germline V gene are MDHEN and SYDVKM. CDR3 DNA: TGTGCCAGCAGTTTGGTAAAGGGGTTCTCTCAAACTATATTCAATCAGCCCCAGCATTTT. Protein product: CASSLVKGFSQTIFNQPQHF.

This chain uses TRBV29-1 with TRBJ2-1, with a tentative D call TRBD1 (8 bases). V lost 2 bases and J 2 bases, leaving 13 bases between the germline ends. This CDR3 region has 15 residues. Germline assignment: CDR1 SQVTM and CDR2 ANQGSEA. CDR3 bases: TGCAGCGTTGAAACAGGGGGGGCCACCTACAATGAGCAGTTCTTC. Its translation is CSVETGGATYNEQFF.

This chain uses TRBV9 with TRBJ1-2, with TRBD1 matching over 9 bases. J was trimmed by 7 bases and V by 0 bases; bases with no gene match: 13. There are 17 residues in the CDR3. CDR1 is SGDLS and CDR2 is YYNGEE in the germline V gene. CDR3 DNA: TGTGCCAGCAGCGTAGCCAACCAAGGGGGACAGGGACGTGGCTACACCTTC. Protein product: CASSVANQGGQGRGYTF. Filled out from reference TRBV9 and TRBJ1-2, the complete variable domain reads DSGVTQTPKHLITATGQRVTLRCSPRSGDLSVYWYQQSLDQGLQFLIQYYNGEERAKGNILERFSAQQFPDLHSELNLSSLELGDSALYFCASSVANQGGQGRGYTFGSGTRLTVV.

This chain uses TRBV6-2 or TRBV6-3 with TRBJ2-1; 10 positions agree with TRBD2. The CDR3 is made up of 17 amino acids. The V and J ends lost 5 bases and 4 bases, in that order; junction bases with no gene match: 11. In germline, CDR1 is MNHEY, CDR2 SVGEGT. The CDR3 DNA follows: TGTGCCAGCAGTACCCCACTAAGCGGGGGGGGTTACAATGAGCAGTTCTTC. This sequence encodes CASSTPLSGGGYNEQFF.

The rearrangement joins TRBV3-1 (or the pseudogene TRBV3-2) to TRBJ2-3; the match to TRBD1 covers 9 bases. J lost 1 base, V lost 6 bases, and 2 bases had no gene match. CDR1 LGHDT and CDR2 YNNKEL come from the germline V gene (reference sequence). The CDR3 consists of 14 residues. The CDR3 nucleotides are TGTGCCAGCAGTCGGACAGGGGGCACAGATACGCAGTATTTT. Protein: CASSRTGGTDTQYF.

This clone occurred once. The rearrangement links TRBV6-4 to TRBJ2-1; 8 positions match TRBD2. V lost 0 bases and J lost 8; bases outside the gene matches: 3. Germline-derived CDR1 and CDR2 are MRHNA and SNTAGT. This CDR3 is built from 14 residues. The DNA for the CDR3 is TGTGCCAGCAGTGACTCGGGGACTAGAGATGAGCAGTTCTTC. Residues: CASSDSGTRDEQFF.

The V call is TRBV9, the J call TRBJ1-2; possible D gene TRBD1, 5 bases. The CDR3 extends over 15 amino acids. V was trimmed by 0 bases and J by 8 bases, leaving 17 bases between them. CDR1 is SGDLS, CDR2 YYNGEE, per germline. CDR3 sequence reads: CASSVDWGTLRGYTF. The CDR3, as DNA: TGTGCCAGCAGCGTAGACTGGGGGACTCTCCGGGGCTACACCTTC.

The genes are TRBV5-1 and TRBJ2-3; D remains unclear. The CDR3 spans 12 residues. The germline CDR1 and CDR2 sequences are SGHRS and YFSETQ. Deletions cut 4 bases from V and 2 bases from J, with 5 bases between. CDR3 loop: CASSPSTDTQYF. The CDR3 nucleotides are TGCGCCAGCAGCCCGTCCACAGATACGCAGTATTTT.